Given below is one TCR beta chain in context. Its antigen is still unknown. Around 100 million PBMCs went into genomic DNA for unsorted samples. The material for each subset, its genomic DNA, was split evenly across several immunoSEQ plates. Sequencing was performed with immunoSEQ multiplex PCR; in TCRdb, only in-frame clones are kept and a portion is missing. The sample shows 450,000 to 500,000 clones, about 72% of them seen only once. This entry is derived from a study of shared clonotypes between healthy human individuals. Overall study findings and caveats: Sampling covered nothing but blood. Tissue TCR repertoires likely differ from those found in blood.

This CDR3 spans 14 amino acids. V gave up 5 bases and J gave up 5 bases; unmatched junction bases: 6. In germline, CDR1 is SGHTA, CDR2 FQGNSA. The clonotype was recovered from a woman between 40 and 55 years old in good health. Some clones in this sample may be carry-over from other donors' samples. The rearrangement links TRBV7-2 to TRBJ1-2; 9 bases line up with TRBD1. The sample consisted of PBMCs. CDR3 coding DNA: TGTGCCAGCAGCAAAGACGGGACAGGGTATGGCTACACCTTC. This encodes CASSKDGTGYGYTF.